This T cell receptor beta chain was sequenced during a study of technical replicates of blood from a handful of donors. TCRdb keeps only in-frame clones here, not all; method: immunoSEQ multiplex PCR. The data show roughly 90,000 clones, with almost 97% seen just once and about 0.39% held by the top ten. After removal of 2 bases from V and 0 bases from J, the junction contained 1 base not matched to a gene. Germline V gene sequence: CDR1 GTSNPN, CDR2 SVGIG (reference sequence). The length of the CDR3 is 14 residues. This clone was recorded only once. V usage is TRBV30 and J usage is TRBJ2-1; 7 bases are a match to TRBD1. Input material: T cells isolated from PBMCs. The source of this sequence is a human donor in good health. The CDR3 here is CAWSWDSSYNEQFF. CDR3 DNA sequence: TGTGCCTGGAGTTGGGACAGCTCCTACAATGAGCAGTTCTTC.